Listed below are T cell receptor beta chains from one sample, sequenced in a study of blood T cell repertoires in COVID-19. Clones were read by immunoSEQ multiplex PCR, and TCRdb kept only the in-frame ones, dropping some. The sample shows about 300,000 clones, roughly 90% of them seen only once. What was sequenced was peripheral blood. These receptor sequences come from a woman aged 25 to 45 with COVID-19, enrolled during active disease. The CDR3 runs from the conserved cysteine through the conserved F or W. The order of the fields is J gene, V gene, D gene, clone size, CDR3 protein, CDR3 DNA. D genes are given only for firm matches. Some rows mark clone size as missing; the rest say once, few, many or name a class of expanded clone.

j_gene: TRBJ1-5
v_gene: TRBV12-5
d_gene: NA
abundance: NA
CDR3aa: CASGLGVDQPQHF
CDR3nt: TGTGCTAGTGGTTTAGGGGTGGACCAGCCCCAGCATTTT

j_gene: TRBJ1-5
v_gene: TRBV5-5
d_gene: NA
abundance: NA
CDR3aa: CASSTLAPGGLSNQPQHF
CDR3nt: TGTGCCAGCAGCACGCTAGCTCCCGGGGGGCTGAGCAATCAGCCCCAGCATTTT

j_gene: TRBJ1-5
v_gene: TRBV28
d_gene: NA
abundance: NA
CDR3aa: CASSLEQVVSNQPQHF
CDR3nt: TGTGCCAGCAGTTTAGAGCAGGTCGTGAGCAATCAGCCCCAGCATTTT

j_gene: TRBJ1-2
v_gene: TRBV28
d_gene: NA
abundance: NA
CDR3aa: CASTGYVGNYGYTF
CDR3nt: TGTGCCAGCACTGGTTACGTCGGGAACTATGGCTACACCTTC

j_gene: TRBJ2-1
v_gene: TRBV7-8
d_gene: TRBD1
abundance: NA
CDR3aa: CASSLAITGGVDEQFF
CDR3nt: TGTGCCAGCAGCTTAGCGATTACAGGGGGAGTAGATGAGCAGTTCTTC

j_gene: TRBJ2-3
v_gene: TRBV11-2
d_gene: TRBD2
abundance: NA
CDR3aa: CASSPYSGSTDTQYF
CDR3nt: TGTGCCAGCAGTCCATACAGCGGGAGTACAGATACGCAGTATTTT

j_gene: TRBJ1-2
v_gene: TRBV29-1
d_gene: TRBD1
abundance: NA
CDR3aa: CSVDRAGYGYTF
CDR3nt: TGCAGCGTGGACAGGGCCGGCTATGGCTACACCTTC

j_gene: TRBJ1-6
v_gene: TRBV20-1
d_gene: NA
abundance: NA
CDR3aa: CSASWGINSPLHF
CDR3nt: TGCAGTGCTAGTTGGGGCATAAATTCACCCCTCCACTTT

j_gene: TRBJ2-5
v_gene: TRBV3-1/TRBV3-2
d_gene: TRBD2
abundance: NA
CDR3aa: CASSQEAGARETQYF
CDR3nt: TGTGCCAGCAGCCAAGAAGCGGGAGCGAGAGAGACCCAGTACTTC

j_gene: TRBJ2-1
v_gene: TRBV25-1
d_gene: TRBD2
abundance: NA
CDR3aa: CASSDRTRTTEGEQFF
CDR3nt: TGTGCCAGCAGTGATAGGACTAGGACCACCGAGGGTGAGCAGTTCTTC

j_gene: TRBJ1-3
v_gene: TRBV28
d_gene: NA
abundance: NA
CDR3aa: CASSLWQTGNTIYF
CDR3nt: TGTGCCAGCAGTTTATGGCAGACTGGAAACACCATATATTTT

j_gene: TRBJ1-1
v_gene: TRBV2
d_gene: NA
abundance: NA
CDR3aa: CASSEGGLQSNTEAFF
CDR3nt: TGTGCCAGCAGTGAAGGGGGGCTACAGAGTAACACTGAAGCTTTCTTT

j_gene: TRBJ2-5
v_gene: TRBV28
d_gene: TRBD2
abundance: NA
CDR3aa: CASSLFSGRGGETQYF
CDR3nt: TGTGCCAGCAGTTTGTTTAGCGGGAGGGGTGGAGAGACCCAGTACTTC

j_gene: TRBJ1-3
v_gene: TRBV11-2
d_gene: NA
abundance: NA
CDR3aa: CASSSQGGSGNTIYF
CDR3nt: TGTGCCAGCAGCTCCCAAGGGGGTTCTGGAAACACCATATATTTT

j_gene: TRBJ2-1
v_gene: TRBV12-5
d_gene: TRBD2
abundance: NA
CDR3aa: CASGSLISGTSGRADESSYNEQFF
CDR3nt: TGTGCTAGTGGTTCCCTCATCTCCGGGACTAGCGGGAGGGCCGACGAGAGCTCCTACAATGAGCAGTTCTTC

j_gene: TRBJ1-3
v_gene: TRBV7-8
d_gene: TRBD1
abundance: NA
CDR3aa: CASSLEGAGGNTIYF
CDR3nt: TGTGCCAGCAGCTTAGAGGGGGCGGGTGGAAACACCATATATTTT

j_gene: TRBJ2-1
v_gene: TRBV27
d_gene: NA
abundance: NA
CDR3aa: CASSYKQGAYNEQFF
CDR3nt: TGTGCCAGCAGTTATAAACAGGGAGCCTACAATGAGCAGTTCTTC

j_gene: TRBJ1-3
v_gene: TRBV7-3
d_gene: NA
abundance: once
CDR3aa: CASSLGPSGNTIYF
CDR3nt: TGTGCCAGCAGCCTAGGTCCATCTGGAAACACCATATATTTT

j_gene: TRBJ1-4
v_gene: TRBV27
d_gene: TRBD1
abundance: NA
CDR3aa: CASSGQGLSNEKLFF
CDR3nt: TGCGCCTCTAGCGGACAGGGCCTTTCTAATGAAAAACTGTTTTTT

j_gene: TRBJ2-5
v_gene: TRBV5-1
d_gene: TRBD2
abundance: NA
CDR3aa: CASSLVIAGVEETQYF
CDR3nt: TGCGCCAGCAGCTTGGTAATAGCGGGAGTGGAAGAGACCCAGTACTTC

j_gene: TRBJ2-1
v_gene: TRBV19
d_gene: NA
abundance: NA
CDR3aa: CASSISVSSYNEQFF
CDR3nt: TGTGCCAGTAGTATTTCGGTGAGCTCCTACAATGAGCAGTTCTTC

j_gene: TRBJ1-4
v_gene: TRBV20-1
d_gene: TRBD1
abundance: NA
CDR3aa: CSASQGTGFATNEKLFF
CDR3nt: TGCAGTGCTAGTCAGGGGACAGGTTTTGCAACTAATGAAAAACTGTTTTTT

j_gene: TRBJ2-5
v_gene: TRBV6-2/TRBV6-3
d_gene: TRBD2
abundance: NA
CDR3aa: CASSYWGTSGSSETQYF
CDR3nt: TGTGCCAGCAGTTACTGGGGGACTAGCGGGAGTTCGGAGACCCAGTACTTC

j_gene: TRBJ2-1
v_gene: TRBV15
d_gene: NA
abundance: NA
CDR3aa: CATSRVNSEQFF
CDR3nt: TGTGCCACCAGCAGAGTGAACAGCGAGCAGTTCTTC

j_gene: TRBJ1-2
v_gene: TRBV7-9
d_gene: TRBD1
abundance: NA
CDR3aa: CASSLASGQGGGYTF
CDR3nt: TGTGCCAGCAGCTTAGCGTCGGGACAGGGCGGGGGCTACACCTTC

j_gene: TRBJ2-2
v_gene: TRBV5-4
d_gene: NA
abundance: NA
CDR3aa: CASRLLASRSNTGELFF
CDR3nt: TGTGCCAGCAGGCTCTTAGCTAGCCGGTCGAACACCGGGGAGCTGTTTTTT

j_gene: TRBJ2-1
v_gene: TRBV9
d_gene: TRBD2
abundance: NA
CDR3aa: CASSVELAGYSEQFF
CDR3nt: TGTGCCAGCAGCGTAGAACTAGCGGGATATAGTGAGCAGTTCTTC

j_gene: TRBJ2-7
v_gene: TRBV20-1
d_gene: TRBD2
abundance: once
CDR3aa: CSARGGREEYF
CDR3nt: TGCAGTGCTAGAGGTGGGAGGGAAGAGTACTTC

j_gene: TRBJ1-5
v_gene: TRBV10-3
d_gene: NA
abundance: NA
CDR3aa: CAISESDGDQPQHF
CDR3nt: TGTGCCATCAGTGAGTCGGACGGGGATCAGCCCCAGCATTTT

j_gene: TRBJ2-3
v_gene: TRBV5-1
d_gene: NA
abundance: NA
CDR3aa: CASSPGRDFGTDTQYF
CDR3nt: TGCGCCAGCAGCCCCGGAAGGGACTTCGGCACAGATACGCAGTATTTT

j_gene: TRBJ1-2
v_gene: TRBV3-1/TRBV3-2
d_gene: NA
abundance: NA
CDR3aa: CASSQGTVSGYTF
CDR3nt: TGTGCCAGCAGCCAAGGGACAGTTAGTGGCTACACCTTC

j_gene: TRBJ2-7
v_gene: TRBV4-1
d_gene: NA
abundance: NA
CDR3aa: CASSQGQGIVYEQYF
CDR3nt: TGCGCCAGCAGCCAAGGGCAGGGAATTGTGTACGAGCAGTACTTC

j_gene: TRBJ2-7
v_gene: TRBV10-3
d_gene: TRBD2
abundance: NA
CDR3aa: CAISGAGYEQYF
CDR3nt: TGTGCCATCAGTGGAGCGGGGTACGAGCAGTACTTC

j_gene: TRBJ2-7
v_gene: TRBV11-3
d_gene: NA
abundance: once
CDR3aa: CASSLDGQGYEQYF
CDR3nt: TGTGCCAGCAGCTTAGATGGCCAGGGATACGAGCAGTACTTC

j_gene: TRBJ1-6
v_gene: TRBV4-1
d_gene: NA
abundance: NA
CDR3aa: CASSNSLGGNSPLHF
CDR3nt: TGCGCCAGCAGCAACTCCCTAGGAGGAAATTCACCCCTCCACTTT

j_gene: TRBJ1-4
v_gene: TRBV15
d_gene: NA
abundance: NA
CDR3aa: CATSRDRGKEKLFF
CDR3nt: TGTGCCACCAGCAGAGACCGGGGAAAGGAAAAACTGTTTTTT

j_gene: TRBJ2-7
v_gene: TRBV7-9
d_gene: NA
abundance: NA
CDR3aa: CASSRDFYEQYF
CDR3nt: TGTGCCAGCAGCCGGGACTTCTACGAGCAGTACTTC

j_gene: TRBJ2-3
v_gene: TRBV11-3
d_gene: NA
abundance: NA
CDR3aa: CASSSKTGRTDTQYF
CDR3nt: TGTGCCAGCAGCTCCAAGACAGGCCGCACAGATACGCAGTATTTT

j_gene: TRBJ1-5
v_gene: TRBV2
d_gene: NA
abundance: NA
CDR3aa: CASSGIGGGDQPQHF
CDR3nt: TGTGCCAGCAGTGGGATCGGTGGCGGCGATCAGCCCCAGCATTTT

j_gene: TRBJ2-6
v_gene: TRBV28
d_gene: NA
abundance: NA
CDR3aa: CASSYRGSGANVLTF
CDR3nt: TGTGCCAGCAGTTATCGGGGGTCTGGGGCCAACGTCCTGACTTTC

j_gene: TRBJ1-6
v_gene: TRBV19
d_gene: NA
abundance: NA
CDR3aa: CASSVQFNSPLHF
CDR3nt: TGTGCCAGTAGTGTCCAGTTTAATTCACCCCTCCACTTT

j_gene: TRBJ1-4
v_gene: TRBV5-1
d_gene: TRBD1
abundance: NA
CDR3aa: CASSLRTGGEKLFF
CDR3nt: TGCGCCAGCAGCCTGAGGACAGGGGGTGAAAAACTGTTTTTT

j_gene: TRBJ2-7
v_gene: TRBV3-1/TRBV3-2
d_gene: TRBD2
abundance: NA
CDR3aa: CASSQDQREAYEQYF
CDR3nt: TGTGCCAGCAGCCAAGATCAGCGGGAGGCCTACGAGCAGTACTTC

j_gene: TRBJ1-2
v_gene: TRBV7-9
d_gene: NA
abundance: NA
CDR3aa: CASSLPRGGYTF
CDR3nt: TGTGCCAGCAGCCTCCCCCGAGGGGGCTACACCTTC

j_gene: TRBJ2-3
v_gene: TRBV5-1
d_gene: TRBD1
abundance: NA
CDR3aa: CASSGGQGGTDTQYF
CDR3nt: TGCGCCAGCAGCGGTGGACAGGGGGGCACAGATACGCAGTATTTT

j_gene: TRBJ2-2
v_gene: TRBV30
d_gene: NA
abundance: NA
CDR3aa: CAWIRDSYSNTGELFF
CDR3nt: TGTGCCTGGATTAGAGACAGCTACTCGAACACCGGGGAGCTGTTTTTT